This TCR beta chain was sequenced in a study of cytomegalovirus exposure and HLA in healthy donors. Study background: Earlier findings included nearly 120 million unique TCR beta sequences obtained from approximately 170 million T cells.

Primers: 60 Vbeta forward and 13 Jbeta reverse. The method was immunoSEQ multiplex PCR; TCRdb's version includes in-frame clones alone and lacks a portion of them. This table holds some 150,000 clones, around 78% found once. The length of the CDR3 is 14 residues. Germline V lookup: CDR1 SGHAT, CDR2 FQNNGV. Trimming took off 5 bases at V and 6 bases at J, with 17 bases between the two ends. In its sample, this clone was seen a few times. The study sampled nominally healthy donors, though unrecorded immune exposures were likely. This sequence originates from a male donor in good health and CMV-seronegative. The gene calls are TRBV11-2 and TRBJ2-7; D possibly corresponds to TRBD1 (5 bases). Source material: PBMCs. CDR3 DNA sequence: TGTGCCAGCAGCCCGGACATCCCTGCCCCCGAGCAGTACTTC. It is translated as CASSPDIPAPEQYF.